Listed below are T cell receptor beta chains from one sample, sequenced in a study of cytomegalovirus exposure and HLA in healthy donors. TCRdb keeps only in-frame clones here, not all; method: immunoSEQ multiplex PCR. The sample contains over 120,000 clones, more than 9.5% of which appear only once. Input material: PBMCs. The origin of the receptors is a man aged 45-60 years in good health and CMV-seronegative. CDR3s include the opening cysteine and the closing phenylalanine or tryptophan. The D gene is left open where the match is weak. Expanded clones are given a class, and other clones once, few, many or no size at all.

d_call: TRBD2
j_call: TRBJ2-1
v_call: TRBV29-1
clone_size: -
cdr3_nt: TGCAGCGTTCTAGCGGGCAGCTCCTACAATGAGCAGTTCTTC
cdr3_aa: CSVLAGSSYNEQFF

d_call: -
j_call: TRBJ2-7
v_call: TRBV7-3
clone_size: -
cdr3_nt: TGTGCCAGCAGCCCCGGACCAGGGTACGAGCAGTACTTC
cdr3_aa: CASSPGPGYEQYF

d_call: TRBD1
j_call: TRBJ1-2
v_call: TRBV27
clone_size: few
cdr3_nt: TGTGCCAGCAGGGCGGGACAGTACTATGGCTACACCTTC
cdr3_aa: CASRAGQYYGYTF

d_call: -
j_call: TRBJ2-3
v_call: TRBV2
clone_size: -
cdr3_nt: TGTGCCAGCAGTTACCAGGGGAGAGATACGCAGTATTTT
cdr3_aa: CASSYQGRDTQYF

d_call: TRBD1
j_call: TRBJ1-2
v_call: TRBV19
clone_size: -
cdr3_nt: TGTGCCAGTAGTATAGATCGGGGACAGCCATATGGCTACACCTTC
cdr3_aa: CASSIDRGQPYGYTF

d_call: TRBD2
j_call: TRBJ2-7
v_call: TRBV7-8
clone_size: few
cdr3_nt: TGTGCCAGCAGCTCCCCTCGAGGCGGGGGATCCTACGAGCAGTACTTC
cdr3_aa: CASSSPRGGGSYEQYF

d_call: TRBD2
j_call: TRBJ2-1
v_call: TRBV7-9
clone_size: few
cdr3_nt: TGTGCCAGCAGCACGGGACTAGCGGAGAATGAGCAGTTCTTC
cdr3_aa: CASSTGLAENEQFF

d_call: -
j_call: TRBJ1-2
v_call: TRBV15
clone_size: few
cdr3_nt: TGTGCCACCAGCAGAGTCGAAGGGGAACGGGGCTACACCTTC
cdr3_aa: CATSRVEGERGYTF

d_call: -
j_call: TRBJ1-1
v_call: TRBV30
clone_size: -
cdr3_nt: TGTGCCTGGAATGGGGGAGGGGGCACTGAAGCTTTCTTT
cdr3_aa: CAWNGGGGTEAFF

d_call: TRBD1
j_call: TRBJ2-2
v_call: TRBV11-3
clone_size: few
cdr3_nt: TGTGCCAGCAGCTTACCGACAGGGAAAATCACCGGGGAGCTGTTTTTT
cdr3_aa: CASSLPTGKITGELFF

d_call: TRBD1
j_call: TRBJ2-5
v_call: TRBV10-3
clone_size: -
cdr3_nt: TGTGCCATCAGCGGACGGACAGGAGAGACCCAGTACTTC
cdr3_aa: CAISGRTGETQYF

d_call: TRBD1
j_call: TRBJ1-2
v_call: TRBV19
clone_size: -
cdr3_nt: TGTGCCAGTAGTATCGGACAGGGGGTCTCGACCTATGGCTACACCTTC
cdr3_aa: CASSIGQGVSTYGYTF

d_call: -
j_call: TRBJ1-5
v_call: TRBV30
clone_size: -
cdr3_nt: TGTGCCTGGACCGAGGTCGGGGGGGCTAATCAGCCCCAGCATTTT
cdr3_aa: CAWTEVGGANQPQHF

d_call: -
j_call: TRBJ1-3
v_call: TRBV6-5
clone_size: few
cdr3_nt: TGTGCCAGCAGTTACTCAAGGGGATTCTCTGGAAACACCATATATTTT
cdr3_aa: CASSYSRGFSGNTIYF

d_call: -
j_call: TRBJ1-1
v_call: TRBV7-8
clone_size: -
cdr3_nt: TGTGCCAGCAGCTCACCCGCTGGTCAGGGTTTTTCATCTTTCTTT
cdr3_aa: CASSSPAGQGFSSFF

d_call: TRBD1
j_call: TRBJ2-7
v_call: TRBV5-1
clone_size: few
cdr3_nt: TGCGCCAGCAGCCGACCCGGGACAGCCTACGAGCAGTACTTC
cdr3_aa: CASSRPGTAYEQYF

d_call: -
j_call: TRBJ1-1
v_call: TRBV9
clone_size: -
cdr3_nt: TGTGCCAGCAGCGTAGATCAGGGTTCAACTGAAGCTTTCTTT
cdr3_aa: CASSVDQGSTEAFF

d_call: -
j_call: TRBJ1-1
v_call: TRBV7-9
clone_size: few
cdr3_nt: TGTGCCAGCCTCCGGAGCGGGAGGACTGAAGCTTTCTTT
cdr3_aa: CASLRSGRTEAFF

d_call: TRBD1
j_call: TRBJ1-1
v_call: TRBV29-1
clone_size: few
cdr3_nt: TGCAGCGTTACAGGGGGCGCGGACACTGAAGCTTTCTTT
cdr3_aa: CSVTGGADTEAFF

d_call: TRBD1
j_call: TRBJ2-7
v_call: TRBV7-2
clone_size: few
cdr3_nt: TGTGCCAGCAGCATACCCCCGGACAGGGTAAAATTC
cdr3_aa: CASSIPPDRVKF

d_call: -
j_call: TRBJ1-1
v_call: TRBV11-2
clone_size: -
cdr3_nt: TGTGCCAGCAGCTTAGAGGGGGGCACTGAAGCTTTCTTT
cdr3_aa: CASSLEGGTEAFF

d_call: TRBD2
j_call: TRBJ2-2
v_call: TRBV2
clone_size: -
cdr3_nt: TGTGCCAGCAGTCGGCTAGCGGGGGACACCGGGGAGCTGTTTTTT
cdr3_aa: CASSRLAGDTGELFF

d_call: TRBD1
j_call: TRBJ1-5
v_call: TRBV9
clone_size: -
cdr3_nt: TGTGCCAGCAGCGCTGGGGACAGGGGGGATCAGCCCCAGCATTTT
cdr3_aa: CASSAGDRGDQPQHF

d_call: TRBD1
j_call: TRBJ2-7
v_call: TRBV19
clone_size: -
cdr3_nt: TGTGCCAGTAGCACCGACAGGGGGACCTACGAGCAGTACTTC
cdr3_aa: CASSTDRGTYEQYF

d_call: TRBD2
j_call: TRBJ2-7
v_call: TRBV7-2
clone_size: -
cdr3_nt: TGTGCCAGCAGCTTAGCCCCGGGACTAGCGTTCTACGAGCAGTACTTC
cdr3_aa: CASSLAPGLAFYEQYF

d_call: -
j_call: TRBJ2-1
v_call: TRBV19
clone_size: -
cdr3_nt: TGTGCCAGTACCTATACAAGCGGCATTAACAATGAGCAGTTCTTC
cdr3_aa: CASTYTSGINNEQFF

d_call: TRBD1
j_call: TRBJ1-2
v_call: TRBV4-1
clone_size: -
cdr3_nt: TGCGCCAGCAGCCATCCCCCCCGAGACAGGGGGCGCTTTGGGTATGGCTACACCTTC
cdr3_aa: CASSHPPRDRGRFGYGYTF

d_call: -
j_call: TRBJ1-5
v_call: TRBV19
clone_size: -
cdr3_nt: TGTGCCAGCTCCGGGACTCGAAGGGGCAATCAGCCCCAGCATTTT
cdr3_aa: CASSGTRRGNQPQHF